The rows below give T cell receptor beta chains drawn from one sample of a study of T cell responses to AZD1222 COVID-19 vaccine. The method was immunoSEQ multiplex PCR; TCRdb's version includes in-frame clones alone and lacks a portion of them. The sample lists roughly 110,000 clones, 80% to 95% occurring once. The sequences come from peripheral blood, collected 28 days after the second AZD1222 dose. These receptors were collected from an adult who received the AZD1222 COVID-19 vaccine. The CDR3 runs from the conserved cysteine through the conserved F or W. A D gene is named only where the DNA matches it firmly. Expanded clones are given a class, and other clones once, few, many or no size at all.

clone_size j_call d_call v_call cdr3_nt cdr3_aa
. TRBJ1-6 TRBD1 TRBV7-3 TGTGCCAGCAGCTTAAGGTCCGGGACAGGGAGATCACCCCTCCACTTT CASSLRSGTGRSPLHF
. TRBJ1-5 TRBD1 TRBV19 TGTGCCAGTAGTATAGCTTCAGGGGGATATCAGCCCCAGCATTTT CASSIASGGYQPQHF
few TRBJ1-2 . TRBV21-1 TGTGCCAGCAGCAAAGGACAGGGGAGAGGCTACACCTTC CASSKGQGRGYTF
. TRBJ1-2 . TRBV29-1 TGCAGCGTTAATCCAGGGGAGGATGGCTACACCTTC CSVNPGEDGYTF
. TRBJ2-1 TRBD2 TRBV7-3 TGTGCCAGCAGCTCTGGTAGCGGGGGGCGTGAGCAGTTCTTC CASSSGSGGREQFF
. TRBJ1-1 . TRBV29-1 TGCAGCGTAGAAACCACACAGAACACTGAAGCTTTCTTT CSVETTQNTEAFF
. TRBJ2-2 TRBD2 TRBV4-1 TGCGCCAGCAGGGGAGCGGGGGGAGACACCGGGGAGCTGTTTTTT CASRGAGGDTGELFF
. TRBJ2-7 . TRBV28 TGTGCCAGCAGAAACAAAGACAGCTACTACGAGCAGTACTTC CASRNKDSYYEQYF
once TRBJ2-7 . TRBV6-2/TRBV6-3 TGTGCCAGCAGTTACTCGGCAGAGGCCTACGAGCAGTACTTC CASSYSAEAYEQYF
. TRBJ1-2 . TRBV27 TGTGCCAGCAGAACGAAGGGGTGGGAAAACTATGGCTACACCTTC CASRTKGWENYGYTF
. TRBJ2-3 TRBD2 TRBV7-9 TGTGCCAGCAGCTCCCTCCCGGGGGGGTCAAGGCAAAGAGATACGCAGTATTTT CASSSLPGGSRQRDTQYF
. TRBJ2-1 TRBD2 TRBV10-3 TGTGCCATAGGCTATTCCAGCGGGGGGGAGCAGTTCTTC CAIGYSSGGEQFF
. TRBJ2-7 . TRBV19 TGTGCCAGTAGGACGGCTAATAGAGAGCAGTACTTC CASRTANREQYF
. TRBJ1-6 . TRBV2 TGTGCCAGCAGTGAAGGCGGCCGCGGGCAGGGAGGTTCAAGTTCACCCCTCCACTTT CASSEGGRGQGGSSSPLHF
few TRBJ1-2 . TRBV28 TGTGCCAGCAGCAGGTCTGGGCAGCCCAACTATGGCTACACCTTC CASSRSGQPNYGYTF
. TRBJ2-3 . TRBV4-3 TGCGCCAGCAGCCAAGATCTGGGAGATACGCAGTATTTT CASSQDLGDTQYF
. TRBJ1-5 . TRBV7-9 TGTGCCAGCAGGGGCGGGGAGAATCAGCCCCAGCATTTT CASRGGENQPQHF
. TRBJ1-1 . TRBV10-1 TGCGCCAGCAAGGACCTTAACACTGAAGCTTTCTTT CASKDLNTEAFF
few TRBJ1-5 . TRBV5-6 TGTGCCAGCAGCTTTTGGAGGGGCGGTCAGCCCCAGCATTTT CASSFWRGGQPQHF
. TRBJ1-2 . TRBV19 TGTGCCAGTAGTATCAGGGGCTATGGCTACACCTTC CASSIRGYGYTF
. TRBJ2-1 . TRBV11-2 TGTGCCAGCAGCTTAGGGAGGAACAATGAGCAGTTCTTC CASSLGRNNEQFF
. TRBJ2-7 TRBD1 TRBV19 TGTGCCAGTAGTCCCGCTTTGGACAGGGGTGGCGAGCAGTACTTC CASSPALDRGGEQYF
once TRBJ1-3 . TRBV19 TGTGCCAGTAGTATGGCCCGTCGGGGCCCCGGGTACTCTGGAAACACCATATATTTT CASSMARRGPGYSGNTIYF
once TRBJ1-2 . TRBV7-9 TGTGCCAGCAGCCTGGGGGATGGCTACACCTTC CASSLGDGYTF
. TRBJ1-5 . TRBV19 TGTGCCAGTAGTATTCGAGTGAGCAGGGATCAGTCTCAGCCCCAGCATTTT CASSIRVSRDQSQPQHF
. TRBJ1-1 . TRBV6-5 TGTGCCAGCAGCAGGACCGGACAGCAGAACACTGAAGCTTTCTTT CASSRTGQQNTEAFF